The rows below give T cell receptor beta chains drawn from one sample of a study of blood T cell repertoires in COVID-19. The method was immunoSEQ multiplex PCR; TCRdb's version includes in-frame clones alone and lacks a portion of them. The repertoire holds fewer than 250,000 clones, with roughly four fifths as singletons. Source material: peripheral blood. The origin of the receptors is a woman aged 70-85 years with acute or convalescent COVID-19. The CDR3 runs from the conserved cysteine through the conserved F or W.

v_gene: TRBV14; len: 15; j_gene: TRBJ1-2; CDR3aa: CASSLQVGGRNGYTF
v_gene: TRBV28; len: 16; j_gene: TRBJ1-3; CDR3aa: CASSSPGQVLGNTIYF
v_gene: TRBV7-2; len: 14; j_gene: TRBJ2-5; CDR3aa: CASSLYTGAETQYF
v_gene: TRBV4-1; len: 16; j_gene: TRBJ1-3; CDR3aa: CASSQEMAVSGNTIYF
v_gene: TRBV28; len: 15; j_gene: TRBJ2-7; CDR3aa: CASTTKVDSSYEQYF
v_gene: TRBV29-1; len: 13; j_gene: TRBJ1-2; CDR3aa: CSVYDRGPDGYTF
v_gene: TRBV5-1; len: 13; j_gene: TRBJ1-6; CDR3aa: CASSPGADSPLHF
v_gene: TRBV5-1; len: 14; j_gene: TRBJ2-7; CDR3aa: CASSLDVGRYEQYF
v_gene: TRBV10-1; len: 13; j_gene: TRBJ2-7; CDR3aa: CASSPGGVYEQYF
v_gene: TRBV19; len: 12; j_gene: TRBJ1-1; CDR3aa: CVRGVLNTEAFF
v_gene: TRBV24-1; len: 19; j_gene: TRBJ2-1; CDR3aa: CATSDLQGTGESSYNEQFF
v_gene: TRBV28; len: 15; j_gene: TRBJ1-4; CDR3aa: CASRPTQGVNEKLFF
v_gene: TRBV4-3; len: 19; j_gene: TRBJ1-6; CDR3aa: CASSQDPRTGSSYNSPLHF
v_gene: TRBV15; len: 13; j_gene: TRBJ1-2; CDR3aa: CATSRVQGDGYTF
v_gene: TRBV28; len: 16; j_gene: TRBJ1-3; CDR3aa: CASSPGQGLFGNTIYF
v_gene: TRBV23-1; len: 16; j_gene: TRBJ2-3; CDR3aa: CASSQSGGRGTDTQYF
v_gene: TRBV19; len: 17; j_gene: TRBJ2-1; CDR3aa: CASSSPRGARGYNEQFF
v_gene: TRBV5-1; len: 15; j_gene: TRBJ2-5; CDR3aa: CASSSGQGAQETQYF
v_gene: TRBV2; len: 14; j_gene: TRBJ1-2; CDR3aa: CASRSQGRDYGYTF
v_gene: TRBV28; len: 15; j_gene: TRBJ1-2; CDR3aa: CASRSQGATDWSYTF
v_gene: TRBV29-1; len: 15; j_gene: TRBJ1-2; CDR3aa: CSVEVGQGGGYGYTF
v_gene: TRBV27; len: 14; j_gene: TRBJ2-7; CDR3aa: CASSLSSGSGEQYF
v_gene: TRBV27; len: 15; j_gene: TRBJ2-2; CDR3aa: CASSFQGVNTGELFF
v_gene: TRBV28; len: 12; j_gene: TRBJ1-2; CDR3aa: CASSQGQYGYTF
v_gene: TRBV6-5; len: 14; j_gene: TRBJ2-7; CDR3aa: CASSYWRSSYEQYF
v_gene: TRBV20-1; len: 12; j_gene: TRBJ2-5; CDR3aa: CSASRGAGTQYF
v_gene: TRBV5-4; len: 16; j_gene: TRBJ2-5; CDR3aa: CASSLDTRAPQETQYF
v_gene: TRBV4-3; len: 17; j_gene: TRBJ2-7; CDR3aa: CASSLTASGQGMSEQYF
v_gene: TRBV6-2/TRBV6-3; len: 15; j_gene: TRBJ2-7; CDR3aa: CASSYEAMAAYEQYF
v_gene: TRBV6-1; len: 14; j_gene: TRBJ1-1; CDR3aa: CASSRGQGKAEAFF
v_gene: TRBV1; len: 16; j_gene: TRBJ2-6; CDR3aa: CTSSHLGAGGANVLTF
v_gene: TRBV19; len: 13; j_gene: TRBJ2-5; CDR3aa: CASSTGQQETQYF